The source of this T cell receptor (beta chain) is a study of human T cells and chemical hapten exposure. Only a few counts were recorded for this clonotype. Unique molecular identifiers were attached to individual cDNA molecules within the library. TCRdb redid the calling of the RACE reads with MiXCR, one entry per CDR3 protein. The table includes about 120,000 distinct CDR3 sequences, about 12% detected once. CDR1 SGHTA and CDR2 FQGNSA come from the germline V gene. CDR3 length: 14 amino acids. V was pared by 2 bases and J by 6 bases, with 13 bases between. As to time point: patch test 1, 2 weeks after DPC sensitization. Treatment indicated: therapeutic diphenylcyclopropenone sensitization with weekly scalp DPC. Blood collection took place prior to placing each patch test.

The sequence was collected from a woman aged 45-59 years with alopecia areata. Some clones in this sample may be carry-over from other donors' samples. This chain connects TRBV7-2 to TRBJ1-1; TRBD1 is a possible D gene (5 bases). This material consisted of whole blood, taken in connection with sensitization to the hapten diphenylcyclopropenone (DPC). CDR3 sequence reads: CASSLRFRAPEAFF. DNA for the CDR3: TGTGCCAGCAGCTTACGGTTCAGGGCCCCTGAAGCTTTCTTT.